This T cell receptor (beta chain) is drawn from a study of vaccination and CD4 T cells after COVID-19. There are 16 residues in the CDR3. The V gene's germline CDR1 is DFQATT and CDR2 SNEGSKA (reference sequence). The trim removed 5 bases at V and 6 bases at J, leaving 16 bases unmatched. Sequence data for DNA of cultured CD4+ T cells were generated by the Oncomine TCR Beta short-read assay. TCRdb reprocessed the PCR reads via MiXCR and lists one record per CDR3 protein. The data show more than 11,000 distinct CDR3 sequences, 29% seen once. This clonotype was observed a handful of times. As yet, its antigen is unknown. Treatment: approximately nine-day PBMC culture with coronavirus spike peptide pools or control peptides (ViraFEST assay).

The genes are TRBV20-1 and TRBJ2-1; 7 bases fit TRBD2. The material sequenced was CD4+ T cells from blood, cultured in vitro, taken before SARS-CoV-2 vaccination. This TCR was recovered from a human donor who received a COVID-19 vaccine. This chain's CDR3 is CSAQSSGVFSLNEQFF. CDR3 in DNA: TGCAGTGCTCAATCTAGCGGAGTATTCTCCCTCAATGAGCAGTTCTTC.